The 30 T cell receptor beta chains reported below all come from one sample, sequenced in a study of T cell changes during pregnancy in multiple sclerosis. Assay: immunoSEQ multiplex PCR; the TCRdb copy retains only in-frame clones and omits some. The sample has 45,000 to 70,000 clones, 92% seen once. Material: CD4+ T cells from peripheral blood mononuclear cells, obtained in the second trimester of pregnancy. Receptor source: a female donor with multiple sclerosis, enrolled in a pregnancy study.

The chain links TRBV2 to TRBJ2-2; maybe TRBD1 (6 bases). Germline CDR1 SNHLY, CDR2 FYNNEI. The V gene lost 7 bases and the J gene lost 0 bases, with 12 bases spanning the gap. This CDR3 comprises 15 residues. The CDR3 DNA follows: TGTGCCAGCAATCAGGACAGTTCGAACACCGGGGAGCTGTTTTTT. It encodes CASNQDSSNTGELFF.

V is TRBV7-6 and J is TRBJ2-1; the match to TRBD2 covers 9 bases. The CDR3 runs to 17 residues. With V trimmed by 2 bases and J by 3 bases, 8 bases remained unmatched. The V gene's germline CDR1 is SGHVS and CDR2 FNYEAQ. The CDR3 nucleotides are TGTGCCAGCAGCTTAAGAGGATCAGCGGGGGGCTACAATGAGCAGTTCTTC. Encoded protein: CASSLRGSAGGYNEQFF.

The chain joins TRBV5-1 to TRBJ2-7, with 8 bases aligning to TRBD2. The CDR3 consists of 18 residues. CDR1 and CDR2 from the germline V gene are SGHRS and YFSETQ. Trimming removed 4 bases from V and 2 bases from J; junction bases left unmatched: 17. The CDR3 DNA reads as TGCGCCAGCAGCCCGGCGGGGCCCCGGACTAGCTGGACCTACGAGCAGTACTTC. Its protein is CASSPAGPRTSWTYEQYF.

This chain joins TRBV7-8 and TRBJ1-6; no clear D gene. Trimming removed 4 bases at V and 7 bases at J, with 11 bases between. The CDR3 loop spans 14 amino acids. Germline CDR1 and CDR2: SGHVS and FQNEAQ. The CDR3 DNA reads TGTGCCAGCAGCTCGGAGGCGCGGAATTCACCCCTCCACTTT. Amino acids: CASSSEARNSPLHF.

This sequence joins TRBV28 and TRBJ2-1; 11 bases fit TRBD2. From germline, CDR1 is MDHEN and CDR2 SYDVKM. V lost 6 bases and J lost 6; bases outside the gene matches: 4. The CDR3 consists of 14 residues. This CDR3 is CASREGTSGNEQFF. The CDR3 region has the DNA TGTGCCAGCAGGGAAGGGACTAGCGGCAATGAGCAGTTCTTC.

The chain is built from TRBV2 and TRBJ1-4, with 9 bases matching TRBD1. The CDR3 covers 15 residues. Germline CDR1 is SNHLY and CDR2 is FYNNEI. The junction had 4 bases not matched to a gene; V was cut back by 2 bases and J by 6 bases. The CDR3 DNA sequence: TGTGCCAGCAGTGAATGGACAGGGGAGGATGAAAAACTGTTTTTT. Encoded protein: CASSEWTGEDEKLFF.

This sequence joins TRBV29-1 and TRBJ2-6; 7 nucleotides match TRBD2. The V segment lost 4 bases and the J segment 0 bases; nucleotides outside the gene matches: 0. The CDR3 is made up of 14 amino acids. Germline values: CDR1 SQVTM, CDR2 ANQGSEA. Here the CDR3 reads CSVAGGSGANVLTF. CDR3 DNA sequence: TGCAGCGTTGCGGGAGGCTCTGGGGCCAACGTCCTGACTTTC. The full variable domain, in which reference TRBV29-1 and TRBJ2-6 provide the parts outside the CDR3, is SAVISQKPSRDICQRGTSLTIQCQVDSQVTMMFWYRQQPGQSLTLIATANQGSEATYESGFVIDKFPISRPNLTFSTLTVSNMSPEDSSIYLCSVAGGSGANVLTFGAGSRLTVL.

This clone was recorded once. This chain connects TRBV30 to TRBJ2-1, with 7 bases that match TRBD1. Germline CDR1 is GTSNPN and CDR2 is SVGIG (reference sequence). The CDR3 consists of 18 residues. After removal of 4 bases from V and 3 bases from J, the junction contained 18 bases not matched to a gene. The CDR3 nucleotides are TGTGCCTGGACCCATCAGTCGACAGGGTCGGGACGCTACAATGAGCAGTTCTTC. This gives the protein CAWTHQSTGSGRYNEQFF.

In its sample, this clone was seen once. This chain uses TRBV30 with TRBJ2-2, with 13 bases aligning to TRBD2. Germline V lookup: CDR1 GTSNPN, CDR2 SVGIG (reference sequence). Germline trimming cut 7 bases from V and 5 bases from J; bases unmatched to any gene: 4. The CDR3 has 14 residues. CDR3 sequence reads: CALGLAGPTGELFF. CDR3 coding DNA: TGTGCCTTGGGACTAGCGGGACCTACCGGGGAGCTGTTTTTT.

The chain combines TRBV2 with TRBJ2-5; D remains unclear. Germline V gene sequence: CDR1 SNHLY, CDR2 FYNNEI. The CDR3 totals 13 residues. V was clipped by 3 bases and J by 9 bases, with 14 bases between them. Here the CDR3 DNA reads TGTGCCAGCAGTGAGAGATCTAGAACGCCCCAGTACTTC. Protein product: CASSERSRTPQYF.

The chain joins TRBV5-5 to TRBJ1-4; D is undetermined. This CDR3 is 14 amino acids long. Trimming left V 2 bases short and J 5 bases short, with 10 bases between. Germline assignment: CDR1 SGHKS and CDR2 YYEKEE (reference sequence). CDR3 coding DNA: TGTGCCAGCAGCTTAAGACTTGCGAATGAAAAACTGTTTTTT. This gives the protein CASSLRLANEKLFF.

As to this clone: Sequence at one end of the junction differs from germline and may be a read error. The genes are TRBV27 and TRBJ1-4; no clear D. The CDR3 is 12 residues long. CDR1 MNHEY and CDR2 SMNVEV come from the germline V gene (reference sequence). CDR3 protein: CASSFQNGKLFF. The CDR3 DNA follows: TGTGCCAGCAGTTTTCAGAATGGAAAACTGTTTTTT.

The V gene is TRBV5-1, the J gene TRBJ1-3; TRBD1 matches at 8 bases. The CDR3 runs 15 residues. With 0 bases clipped from V and 4 bases from J, the junction kept 3 bases outside the gene matches. Germline V CDR1 and CDR2: SGHRS, YFSETQ. As DNA, the CDR3 is TGCGCCAGCAGCTTGGGGGACAGGACCGGAAACACCATATATTTT. Its translation: CASSLGDRTGNTIYF.

The chain links TRBV19 to TRBJ1-5, with a possible D match to TRBD1 (5 bases). Germline-derived CDR1 and CDR2 are LNHDA and SQIVND (reference sequence). V lost 5 bases, J lost 3 bases, and 20 bases lay in between. The CDR3 contains 17 residues. CDR3 in DNA: TGTGCCAGTAGTGATACCCCCTTAGGGGCGAACAATCAGCCCCAGCATTTT. This translates into CASSDTPLGANNQPQHF.

This clone has a single count. This chain uses TRBV5-1 with TRBJ2-5, with 7 bases lining up with TRBD1. This CDR3 spans 13 amino acids. After removal of 6 bases from V and 2 bases from J, the junction contained 4 bases not matched to a gene. Germline CDR1 is SGHRS and CDR2 is YFSETQ. CDR3 nucleotides: TGCGCCAGCACCACAGGGGAGCAAGAGACCCAGTACTTC. It yields the protein CASTTGEQETQYF. Supplemented by reference TRBV5-1 and TRBJ2-5, the full variable domain reads KAGVTQTPRYLIKTRGQQVTLSCSPISGHRSVSWYQQTPGQGLQFLFEYFSETQRNKGNFPGRFSGRQFSNSRSEMNVSTLELGDSALYLCASTTGEQETQYFGPGTRLLVL.

As regards this clone: One end of the junction varies from germline; a read error may be responsible. J is TRBJ2-1 and V is TRBV6-1, with 8 bases that match TRBD1. Per the germline V gene, CDR1 is MNHNS and CDR2 is SASEGT. CDR3 size: 15 residues. The CDR3 protein is CASRDRESLYTEQFF. As DNA, the CDR3 is TGTGCCAGCAGGGACAGGGAGTCCCTTTACACTGAGCAGTTCTTC.

The rearrangement joins TRBV2 to TRBJ1-6; 7 positions match TRBD1. Per germline, CDR1 SNHLY and CDR2 FYNNEI. V was clipped by 5 bases and J by 7 bases; unmatched bases: 2. The CDR3 length is 13 residues. DNA for the CDR3: TGTGCCAGCAGTATGGACAGGAATTCACCCCTCCACTTT. Protein: CASSMDRNSPLHF.

The V call is TRBV6-1, the J call TRBJ1-1; maybe TRBD1 (6 bases). The length of the CDR3 is 15 residues. CDR1 is MNHNS, CDR2 SASEGT, per germline. V was pared by 7 bases and J by 4 bases, with 19 bases between. The CDR3 DNA reads TGTGCCAGCATCGAGGCGGGGAGGGGGAGCACTGAAGCTTTCTTT. This codes for CASIEAGRGSTEAFF.

The V gene is TRBV19, the J gene TRBJ1-2, with unresolved D. The CDR3 spans 14 residues. Germline V CDR1 and CDR2: LNHDA, SQIVND (reference sequence). V shed 7 bases and J shed 4 bases, with 16 bases lying between them. The CDR3 coding sequence is TGTGCCAGTATGGGTCCGGGTCGGCTCTATGGCTACACCTTC. This codes for CASMGPGRLYGYTF.

The chain carries TRBV11-2 and TRBJ2-7; TRBD1 aligns across 12 bases. Trimming cost V 4 bases and J 4 bases; bases outside gene matches: 8. Germline V gene data show CDR1 as SGHAT and CDR2 as FQNNGV. CDR3 size: 16 residues. CDR3 nucleotides: TGTGCCAGCAGCTCCCGGGACAGGGGGCTAAGGTACGAGCAGTACTTC. Its translation is CASSSRDRGLRYEQYF.

The rearrangement links TRBV25-1 to TRBJ1-2, with 7 bases aligning to TRBD1. The CDR3 consists of 13 residues. Germline CDR1 is MGHDK and CDR2 is SYGVNS. Trimming at V came to 6 bases and at J to 3 bases, leaving 4 bases not matched to a gene. For the CDR3, the DNA is TGTGCCAGCAGCGCTGACAGGGACTATGGCTACACCTTC. It yields the protein CASSADRDYGYTF.

V usage is TRBV27 and J usage is TRBJ2-2; D not certain. Germline V lookup: CDR1 MNHEY, CDR2 SMNVEV (reference sequence). The CDR3 is made up of 13 amino acids. V lost 6 bases, J lost 2 bases, and 7 bases lay in between. The CDR3 nucleotides read TGTGCCAGCAGGGTCGGTAACACCGGGGAGCTGTTTTTT. Translated: CASRVGNTGELFF.

The rearrangement uses TRBV25-1 and TRBJ2-7, with D perhaps TRBD2 (6 bases). Germline CDR1 MGHDK, CDR2 SYGVNS. The CDR3 loop spans 15 amino acids. The germline V and J ends were trimmed by 3 bases and 1 base, with 13 bases remaining between them. In DNA, the CDR3 is TGTGCCAGCAGTGAGTGGGGGGTGGGGTCCTACGAGCAGTACTTC. This sequence encodes CASSEWGVGSYEQYF.

The gene calls are TRBV29-1 and TRBJ1-2, with 9 bases that match TRBD1. From germline, CDR1 is SQVTM and CDR2 ANQGSEA. The trim removed 3 bases at V and 0 bases at J, leaving 5 bases unmatched. The CDR3 is made up of 15 amino acids. CDR3 in amino acids: CSVDLTGGANYGYTF. In DNA form, the CDR3 reads TGCAGCGTTGATTTGACAGGGGGAGCTAACTATGGCTACACCTTC.

The chain carries TRBV19 and TRBJ2-7, with a weak D call TRBD1 (6 bases). CDR3 size: 13 residues. Germline values: CDR1 LNHDA, CDR2 SQIVND (reference sequence). V was pared by 3 bases and J by 2 bases, with 8 bases between. The CDR3 region is CASSINRAYEQYF. As DNA, the CDR3 is TGTGCCAGTAGTATCAACAGGGCCTACGAGCAGTACTTC.

In its sample, this clone was seen once. The chain combines TRBV28 with TRBJ2-2; 8 bases fit TRBD2. Germline trimming cut 10 bases from V and 4 bases from J; bases unmatched to any gene: 11. The CDR3 loop spans 15 amino acids. From germline, CDR1 is MDHEN and CDR2 SYDVKM. The DNA of the CDR3 is TGTGCCACCATCAAGGGACTAGTGCTCACCGGGGAGCTGTTTTTT. Amino acid sequence: CATIKGLVLTGELFF.

The gene calls are TRBV30 and TRBJ2-7; TRBD2 matches at 7 bases. CDR1 is GTSNPN, CDR2 SVGIG, per germline (reference sequence). The CDR3 is 13 residues long. The ends lost 5 bases at V and 2 bases at J; junction bases unmatched: 6. CDR3 protein: CAWERGSTYEQYF. CDR3 in DNA: TGTGCCTGGGAGCGGGGCTCCACCTACGAGCAGTACTTC.

This clone showed up just once. This CDR3 reads CASSLTGTGYNEQFF. CDR3 nucleotide sequence: TGTGCCAGCAGCCTCACCGGGACAGGGTACAATGAGCAGTTCTTC. This rearrangement joins TRBV28 to TRBJ2-1, with TRBD1 matching over 9 bases. Germline loops: CDR1 MDHEN, CDR2 SYDVKM. This CDR3 region has 15 residues. With 6 bases clipped from V and 4 bases from J, the junction kept 7 bases outside the gene matches.

This rearrangement joins TRBV7-3 to TRBJ1-1; D is ambiguous. Trimming removed 5 bases at V and 5 bases at J, with 12 bases between. The germline V gene encodes CDR1 SGHTA and CDR2 FQGTGA. This CDR3 has 13 amino acids. This CDR3 reads CASSPAPSTEAFF. The DNA for the CDR3 is TGTGCCAGCAGCCCTGCTCCGAGTACTGAAGCTTTCTTT.

The rearrangement uses TRBV5-5 and TRBJ1-2; TRBD1 aligns across 7 bases. The CDR3 is made up of 13 amino acids. Germline assignment: CDR1 SGHKS and CDR2 YYEKEE (reference sequence). V lost 4 bases to trimming and J lost 4 bases; unmatched junction nucleotides: 4. CDR3 region: CASSPQGIYGYTF. CDR3 coding DNA: TGTGCCAGCAGCCCACAGGGGATCTATGGCTACACCTTC.